This paragraph covers one T cell receptor (beta chain) sequence. This sample was taken from a study of blood T cell repertoires in COVID-19. Study processing details: Amplification of reference gene primers provided the estimated nucleated cell counts. The data were produced by immunoSEQ multiplex PCR, yet TCRdb's version contains in-frame clones alone and is incomplete. The V and J calls and clone size come from that table; D and trimming were worked out from the DNA. The table has about 230,000 clones, approximately 85% seen once. Enrolled during active infection, Seattle patients were then followed longitudinally. This CDR3 spans 13 amino acids. CDR1 and CDR2 (germline): SNHLY, FYNNEI. With 7 bases removed from V and 4 bases from J, the gap between germline ends came to 13 bases.

This rearrangement joins TRBV2 to TRBJ1-2; D ambiguous. Sequenced input: peripheral blood. This sequence was found in a man between 50 and 59 years old with COVID-19, enrolled during active disease. This CDR3 reads CASTGEVLYGYTF. DNA for the CDR3: TGTGCCAGCACCGGAGAAGTACTCTATGGCTACACCTTC.